The 21 T cell receptor beta chains below were found in one sample sequenced in a study of cytomegalovirus exposure and HLA in healthy donors. Method: immunoSEQ multiplex PCR; TCRdb's copy keeps in-frame clones and lacks some. The sample includes about 170,000 clones, nearly 90% of them seen just once. What was sequenced was PBMCs. The receptors shown here come from a man aged 18 to 30 in good health and CMV-seropositive.

This sequence joins TRBV2 and TRBJ2-6, with 7 nucleotides matching TRBD2. Germline loops: CDR1 SNHLY, CDR2 FYNNEI. The CDR3 contains 14 residues. Germline trimming cut 6 bases from V and 3 bases from J; bases unmatched to any gene: 2. The CDR3 DNA reads TGTGCCAGCAGGGCGGGAGTTGGGGCCAACGTCCTGACTTTC. Translation gives CASRAGVGANVLTF. The complete variable domain, with remaining parts taken from reference TRBV2 and TRBJ2-6, reads EPEVTQTPSHQVTQMGQEVILRCVPISNHLYFYWYRQILGQKVEFLVSFYNNEISEKSEIFDDQFSVERPDGSNFTLKIRSTKLEDSAMYFCASRAGVGANVLTFGAGSRLTVL.

The rearrangement links TRBV4-1 to TRBJ2-7, with D possibly matching TRBD2 (6 bases). The CDR3 spans 13 residues. V was pared by 6 bases and J by 6 bases, with 15 bases between. Germline V gene data show CDR1 as MGHRA and CDR2 as YSYEKL. The CDR3 DNA follows: TGCGCCAGCAGACCCGGGGGAGATAGCGAGCAGTACTTC. Translated, it gives CASRPGGDSEQYF.

Only a few counts were recorded for this clone. The chain links TRBV10-3 to TRBJ2-1, with 8 bases fitting TRBD1. Germline V gene lookup returns CDR1 ENHRY and CDR2 SYGVKD. Germline trimming cut 5 bases from V and 10 bases from J; bases unmatched to any gene: 7. The CDR3 sequence is 13 residues long. CDR3 in DNA: TGTGCCATCAGTCTGGACAGGGCGGGGGAGCAGTTCTTC. This translates into CAISLDRAGEQFF.

The V and J genes are TRBV4-2 and TRBJ2-1; 12 nucleotides agree with TRBD2. The CDR3 has 16 amino acids. Germline V CDR1 and CDR2: LGHNA, YNFKEQ. The J segment lost 8 bases and the V segment lost 1 base, leaving 6 bases of the junction unmatched. The CDR3 bases are TGTGCCAGCAGCCAAGGTTTGCTAGCGGGAGGGGATGAGCAGTTCTTC. Translating it yields CASSQGLLAGGDEQFF.

The rearrangement links TRBV6-1 to TRBJ2-3; D call uncertain. Germline assignment: CDR1 MNHNS and CDR2 SASEGT. The CDR3 contains 15 residues. The V gene lost 4 bases and the J gene lost 1 base, with 12 bases spanning the gap. In nucleotides, the CDR3 is TGTGCCAGCAGTGTAGTGGCCCGGGGCACAGATACGCAGTATTTT. Translating gives CASSVVARGTDTQYF.

The V gene is TRBV4-1, the J gene TRBJ2-3, with 10 bases fitting TRBD2. The CDR3 totals 18 residues. Losses at the gene ends were 2 bases for V and 0 bases for J; bases not matched to a gene: 8. Germline V CDR1 and CDR2: MGHRA, YSYEKL. CDR3 nucleotides: TGCGCCAGCAGCCAACGCCTCGGACTAGCGGTTAGCACAGATACGCAGTATTTT. Its protein product is CASSQRLGLAVSTDTQYF.

The chain links TRBV5-4 to TRBJ2-5; TRBD1 agrees at 11 bases. The CDR3 length is 16 residues. V gave up 5 bases and J gave up 0 bases; unmatched junction bases: 6. CDR1 and CDR2 from the germline V gene are SGHNT and YYREEE (reference sequence). CDR3 nucleotide sequence: TGTGCCAGCAGTCGGGGGGACAGGGGGGACCAAGAGACCCAGTACTTC. It encodes CASSRGDRGDQETQYF.

This clone counts as medium-sized. The identical CDR3 is also encoded by other nucleotide sequences in the sample. The V gene is TRBV6-6, the J gene TRBJ1-2; weak D call: TRBD1 (5 bases). V was cut by 4 bases and J by 6 bases, with 9 bases left in between. This CDR3 has 12 amino acids. Per germline, CDR1 MNHNY and CDR2 SVGAGI (reference sequence). CDR3 region: CASSSGGDGYTF. DNA of the CDR3: TGTGCCAGCAGTTCCGGGGGAGATGGCTACACCTTC.

The V gene is TRBV30, the J gene TRBJ2-6; 10 positions agree with TRBD1. V shed 4 bases and J 2 bases; nucleotides not matched to a gene: 5. Germline V gene sequence: CDR1 GTSNPN, CDR2 SVGIG (reference sequence). This CDR3 spans 16 amino acids. CDR3 residues: CAWKTGGLTGANVLTF. The CDR3, as DNA: TGTGCCTGGAAGACAGGGGGCCTGACTGGGGCCAACGTCCTGACTTTC.

The chain employs TRBV19 and TRBJ1-3, with D uncertain. Trimming took off 9 bases at V and 1 base at J, with 16 bases between the two ends. CDR3 size: 15 residues. Germline V gene lookup returns CDR1 LNHDA and CDR2 SQIVND (reference sequence). DNA of the CDR3: TGTGCCAGCATAGACCCAGGCCGGTCTGGAAACACCATATATTTT. Amino acids: CASIDPGRSGNTIYF.

This rearrangement joins TRBV11-2 to TRBJ2-7; no reliable D call. Germline CDR1 reads SGHAT; CDR2 reads FQNNGV. Trimming removed 4 bases from V and 3 bases from J, with 16 bases in between. The CDR3 runs to 15 residues. CDR3 sequence reads: CASSSSWSAHYEQYF. The CDR3, as DNA: TGTGCCAGCAGCTCCAGTTGGAGCGCGCACTACGAGCAGTACTTC.

CDR3 in amino acids: CASSPSPLYEQYF. In DNA, the CDR3 is TGTGCCAGCTCACCGTCCCCCCTCTACGAGCAGTACTTC. The chain is built from TRBV18 and TRBJ2-7; D call uncertain. The CDR3 is 13 residues long. Germline V gene lookup returns CDR1 KGHSH and CDR2 LQKENI. The germline V and J ends were trimmed by 3 bases and 3 bases, with 9 bases remaining between them. Using reference TRBV18 and TRBJ2-7 for the parts outside the CDR3, the full variable domain is NAGVMQNPRHLVRRRGQEARLRCSPMKGHSHVYWYRQLPEEGLKFMVYLQKENIIDESGMPKERFSAEFPKEGPSILRIQQVVRGDSAAYFCASSPSPLYEQYFGPGTRLTVT.

This sequence joins TRBV2 and TRBJ1-1; D may be TRBD1 (5 bases). The ends were cut back, 10 bases at V and 0 bases at J, with 12 bases in the middle. Germline CDR1 reads SNHLY; CDR2 reads FYNNEI. This CDR3 is built from 13 residues. CDR3 sequence: CAKRKGMNTEAFF. CDR3 DNA: TGTGCCAAAAGGAAGGGGATGAACACTGAAGCTTTCTTT.

This sequence joins TRBV2 and TRBJ2-7; 14 bases map to TRBD2. The germline V gene has CDR1 SNHLY and CDR2 FYNNEI. V dropped 7 bases and J dropped 4; count of bases not matched to a gene: 6. CDR3 length: 15 amino acids. The CDR3 DNA follows: TGTGCCAGCACTGATCGACTAGCGGGAGGGTACGAGCAGTACTTC. It is translated as CASTDRLAGGYEQYF.

The chain is built from TRBV28 and TRBJ1-2; possibly TRBD1 for D (5 bases). The CDR3 has 14 residues. Trimming took off 4 bases at V and 4 bases at J, with 13 bases between the two ends. Germline V gene lookup returns CDR1 MDHEN and CDR2 SYDVKM. The DNA of the CDR3 is TGTGCCAGCAGTTCTACGGGGGTAACCTATGGCTACACCTTC. Translating gives CASSSTGVTYGYTF.

This sequence joins TRBV30 and TRBJ2-3; D might be TRBD2 (6 bases). There are 15 residues in the CDR3. CDR1 GTSNPN and CDR2 SVGIG come from the germline V gene (reference sequence). Trimming took off 0 bases at V and 0 bases at J, with 10 bases between the two ends. The CDR3 sequence is CAWSVGLASTDTQYF. The CDR3 DNA reads TGTGCCTGGAGTGTTGGGCTAGCGAGCACAGATACGCAGTATTTT.

The genes are TRBV11-3 and TRBJ2-1; 10 bases fit TRBD1. Germline CDR1 SGHNT, CDR2 YENEEA. This CDR3 is 14 amino acids long. V was clipped by 5 bases and J by 7 bases; unmatched bases: 5. For the CDR3, the DNA is TGTGCCAGCAGCCCCGGGACAGGGGATAATGAGCAGTTCTTC. Translation gives CASSPGTGDNEQFF.

The CDR3 sequence: CASSETAISQYF. The CDR3 coding sequence is TGTGCCAGCAGTGAGACAGCAATTTCGCAGTATTTT. The chain employs TRBV2 and TRBJ2-3, with D tentatively TRBD1 (5 bases). There are 12 residues in the CDR3. Per germline, CDR1 SNHLY and CDR2 FYNNEI. The V end was cut by 3 bases, the J end by 10 bases, with 11 bases between.

Notes on this clone: Other DNA variants within this sample encode the same CDR3. The CDR3 here is CASSLVGGNEQFF. CDR3 in DNA: TGTGCCAGCAGCTTAGTAGGGGGCAATGAGCAGTTCTTC. The rearrangement links TRBV7-9 to TRBJ2-1, with D perhaps TRBD1 (6 bases). Trimming shortened V by 1 base and J by 6 bases, and 7 bases separated the two germline ends. The CDR3 extends over 13 amino acids. The germline V gene encodes CDR1 SEHNR and CDR2 FQNEAQ (reference sequence). Together with reference TRBV7-9 and TRBJ2-1, the CDR3 gives the full variable domain: DTGVSQNPRHKITKRGQNVTFRCDPISEHNRLYWYRQTLGQGPEFLTYFQNEAQLEKSRLLSDRFSAERPKGSFSTLEIQRTEQGDSAMYLCASSLVGGNEQFFGPGTRLTVL.

The DNA for the CDR3 is TGCGCCAGCAGCCGGGGCCCAGAGGACCCCGGGGAGCTGTTTTTT. It yields the protein CASSRGPEDPGELFF. V and J are TRBV4-1 and TRBJ2-2, with D tentatively TRBD1 (5 bases). This CDR3 spans 15 amino acids. Trimming took off 4 bases at V and 6 bases at J, with 15 bases between the two ends. Germline V gene sequence: CDR1 MGHRA, CDR2 YSYEKL.

V gene TRBV2 combines with J gene TRBJ2-7; TRBD1 matches at 8 bases. Germline lookup yields CDR1 SNHLY and CDR2 FYNNEI. This CDR3 has 13 amino acids. V dropped 8 bases and J dropped 6; count of bases not matched to a gene: 9. CDR3 bases: TGTGCCAGCTCCGGACAGGGTCCCCCCGAGCAGTACTTC. Translation gives CASSGQGPPEQYF.